This T cell receptor (beta chain) was captured by sequencing in a study of blood T cell repertoires in COVID-19. Study summary: Both acute and convalescent COVID-19 samples were obtained from the United States, Italy and Spain. T cells, B-cell-depleted T cells, or PBMCs provided the cDNA or gDNA that served as material.

Sequenced by immunoSEQ multiplex PCR; TCRdb stores in-frame clones only, minus some. The sample comprises about 300,000 clones, over 80% of which are singletons, and about 6% rests with the top ten. The CDR3 sequence is 15 residues long. The V and J ends lost 3 bases and 4 bases respectively, with 13 bases between them. Germline V gene lookup returns CDR1 MDHEN and CDR2 SYDVKM. Enrollment of patients from Seattle took place during active infection, with longitudinal follow-up. This clone turned up a few times. This clonotype was obtained from a woman in her forties or fifties with COVID-19, enrolled during active disease. This sequence joins TRBV28 and TRBJ1-5, with D possibly TRBD1 on 5 matching bases. Sequencing input: peripheral blood. CDR3 nucleotide sequence: TGTGCCAGCAGTTTGATGGGGCAGACTAATCAGCCCCAGCATTTT. As protein: CASSLMGQTNQPQHF.